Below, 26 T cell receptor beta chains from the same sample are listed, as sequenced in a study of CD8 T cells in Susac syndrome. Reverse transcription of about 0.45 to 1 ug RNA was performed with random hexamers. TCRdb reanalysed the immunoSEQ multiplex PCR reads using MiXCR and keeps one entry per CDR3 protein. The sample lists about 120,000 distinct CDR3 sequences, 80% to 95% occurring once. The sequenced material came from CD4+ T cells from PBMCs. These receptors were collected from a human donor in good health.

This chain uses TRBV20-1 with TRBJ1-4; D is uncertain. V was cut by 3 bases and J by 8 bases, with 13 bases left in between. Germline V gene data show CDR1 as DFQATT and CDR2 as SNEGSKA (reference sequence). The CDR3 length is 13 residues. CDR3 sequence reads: CSARPSVKEKLFF. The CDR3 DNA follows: TGCAGTGCTAGGCCTTCTGTAAAGGAAAAACTGTTTTTT.

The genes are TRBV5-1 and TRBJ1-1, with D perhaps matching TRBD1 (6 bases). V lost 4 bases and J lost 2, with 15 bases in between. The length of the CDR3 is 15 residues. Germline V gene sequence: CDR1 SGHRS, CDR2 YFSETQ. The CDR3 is CASSQLGHTNTEAFF. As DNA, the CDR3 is TGCGCCAGCAGCCAACTGGGACACACAAACACTGAAGCTTTCTTT. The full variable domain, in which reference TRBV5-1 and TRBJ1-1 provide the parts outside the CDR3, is KAGVTQTPRYLIKTRGQQVTLSCSPISGHRSVSWYQQTPGQGLQFLFEYFSETQRNKGNFPGRFSGRQFSNSRSEMNVSTLELGDSALYLCASSQLGHTNTEAFFGQGTRLTVV.

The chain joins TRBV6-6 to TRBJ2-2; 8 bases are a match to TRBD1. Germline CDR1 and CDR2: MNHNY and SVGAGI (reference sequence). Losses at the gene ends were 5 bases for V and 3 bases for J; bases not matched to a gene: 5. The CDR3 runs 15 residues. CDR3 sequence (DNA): TGTGCCAGCAGTCCTCAGGGACAGGACACCGGGGAGCTGTTTTTT. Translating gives CASSPQGQDTGELFF.

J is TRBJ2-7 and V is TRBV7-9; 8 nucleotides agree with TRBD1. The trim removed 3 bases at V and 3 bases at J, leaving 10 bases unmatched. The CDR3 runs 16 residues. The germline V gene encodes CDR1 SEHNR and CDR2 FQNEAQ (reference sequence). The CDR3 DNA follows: TGTGCCAGCAGCTTGTCCCATGGACAGGGAAACTACGAGCAGTACTTC. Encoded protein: CASSLSHGQGNYEQYF.

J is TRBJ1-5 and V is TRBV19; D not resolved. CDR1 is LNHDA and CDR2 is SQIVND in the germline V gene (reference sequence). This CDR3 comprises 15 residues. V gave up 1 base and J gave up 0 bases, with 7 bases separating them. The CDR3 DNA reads TGTGCCAGTAGTATAGTTTCCGGTAGCAATCAGCCCCAGCATTTT. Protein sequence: CASSIVSGSNQPQHF.

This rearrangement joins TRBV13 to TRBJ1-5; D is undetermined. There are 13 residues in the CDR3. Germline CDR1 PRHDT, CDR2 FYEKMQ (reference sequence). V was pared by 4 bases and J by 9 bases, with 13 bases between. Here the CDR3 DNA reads TGTGCCAGCAGCTCCTTGGGAGAAGTGCCCCAGCATTTT. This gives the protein CASSSLGEVPQHF. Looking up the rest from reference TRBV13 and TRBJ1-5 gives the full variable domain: AAGVIQSPRHLIKEKRETATLKCYPIPRHDTVYWYQQGPGQDPQFLISFYEKMQSDKGSIPDRFSAQQFSDYHSELNMSSLELGDSALYFCASSSLGEVPQHFGDGTRLSIL.

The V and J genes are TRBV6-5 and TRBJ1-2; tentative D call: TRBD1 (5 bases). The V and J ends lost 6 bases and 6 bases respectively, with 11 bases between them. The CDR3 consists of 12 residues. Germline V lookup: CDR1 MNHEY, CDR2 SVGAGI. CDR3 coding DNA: TGTGCCAGCAGCCCCGGGACTAATGGCTACACCTTC. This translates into CASSPGTNGYTF.

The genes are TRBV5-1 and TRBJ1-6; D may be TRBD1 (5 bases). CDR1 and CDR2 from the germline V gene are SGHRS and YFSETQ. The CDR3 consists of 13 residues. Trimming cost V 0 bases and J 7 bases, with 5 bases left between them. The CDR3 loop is CASSLGDNSPLHF. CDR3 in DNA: TGCGCCAGCAGCTTGGGGGACAATTCACCCCTCCACTTT.

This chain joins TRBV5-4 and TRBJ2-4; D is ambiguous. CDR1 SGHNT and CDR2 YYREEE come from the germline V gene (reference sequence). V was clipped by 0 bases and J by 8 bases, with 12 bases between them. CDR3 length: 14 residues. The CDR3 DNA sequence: TGTGCCAGCAGCTTGGAAGGGTGGCAGGACATTCAGTACTTC. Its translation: CASSLEGWQDIQYF.

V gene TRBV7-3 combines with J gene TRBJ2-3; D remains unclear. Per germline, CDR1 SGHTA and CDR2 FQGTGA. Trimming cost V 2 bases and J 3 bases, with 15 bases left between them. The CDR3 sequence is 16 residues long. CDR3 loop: CASSLSPSPETDTQYF. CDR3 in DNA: TGTGCCAGCAGCTTATCCCCCTCACCCGAAACAGATACGCAGTATTTT.

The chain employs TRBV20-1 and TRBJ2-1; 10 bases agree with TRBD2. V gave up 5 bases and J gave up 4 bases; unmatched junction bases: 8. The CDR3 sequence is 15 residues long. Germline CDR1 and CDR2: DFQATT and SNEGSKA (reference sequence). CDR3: CSAEGLAQAYNEQFF. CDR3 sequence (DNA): TGCAGTGCTGAGGGACTAGCGCAAGCATACAATGAGCAGTTCTTC.

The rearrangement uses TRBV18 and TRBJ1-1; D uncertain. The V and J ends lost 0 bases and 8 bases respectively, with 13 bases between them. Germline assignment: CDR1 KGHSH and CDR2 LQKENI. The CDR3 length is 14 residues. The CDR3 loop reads CASSPPVSPVEAFF. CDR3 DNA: TGTGCCAGCTCACCACCCGTCAGTCCGGTAGAAGCTTTCTTT.

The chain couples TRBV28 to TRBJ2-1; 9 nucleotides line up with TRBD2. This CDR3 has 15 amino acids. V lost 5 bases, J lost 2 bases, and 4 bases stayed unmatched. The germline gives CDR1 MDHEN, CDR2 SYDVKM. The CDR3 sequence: CASSPGLAPYNEQFF. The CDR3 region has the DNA TGTGCCAGCAGTCCGGGACTAGCACCCTACAATGAGCAGTTCTTC. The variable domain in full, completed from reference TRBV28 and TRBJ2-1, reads DVKVTQSSRYLVKRTGEKVFLECVQDMDHENMFWYRQDPGLGLRLIYFSYDVKMKEKGDIPEGYSVSREKKERFSLILESASTNQTSMYLCASSPGLAPYNEQFFGPGTRLTVL.

CDR3 DNA: TGTGCCAGCAGCCAAGCTGGGGGACCCCCGTCCGGGACTCCCATCTATGGCTACACCTTC. As protein: CASSQAGGPPSGTPIYGYTF. This chain uses TRBV14 with TRBJ1-2, with D possibly matching TRBD1 (5 bases). Germline loops: CDR1 SGHDN, CDR2 FVKESK. The CDR3 is 20 residues long. V lost 1 base and J lost 4, with 28 bases in between.

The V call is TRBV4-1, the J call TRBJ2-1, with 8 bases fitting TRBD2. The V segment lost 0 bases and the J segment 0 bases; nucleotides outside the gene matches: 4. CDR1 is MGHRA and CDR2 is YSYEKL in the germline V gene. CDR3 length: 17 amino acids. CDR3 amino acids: CASSQDAGGSSYNEQFF. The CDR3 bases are TGCGCCAGCAGCCAAGATGCGGGGGGCAGCTCCTACAATGAGCAGTTCTTC.

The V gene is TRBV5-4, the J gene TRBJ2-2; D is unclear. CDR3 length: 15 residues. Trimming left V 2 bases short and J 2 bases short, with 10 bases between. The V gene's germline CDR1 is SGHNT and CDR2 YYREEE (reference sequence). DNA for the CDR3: TGTGCCAGCAGCTTCTCGGCAGGAAACACCGGGGAGCTGTTTTTT. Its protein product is CASSFSAGNTGELFF. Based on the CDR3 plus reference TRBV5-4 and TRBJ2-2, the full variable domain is ETGVTQSPTHLIKTRGQQVTLRCSSQSGHNTVSWYQQALGQGPQFIFQYYREEENGRGNFPPRFSGLQFPNYSSELNVNALELDDSALYLCASSFSAGNTGELFFGEGSRLTVL.

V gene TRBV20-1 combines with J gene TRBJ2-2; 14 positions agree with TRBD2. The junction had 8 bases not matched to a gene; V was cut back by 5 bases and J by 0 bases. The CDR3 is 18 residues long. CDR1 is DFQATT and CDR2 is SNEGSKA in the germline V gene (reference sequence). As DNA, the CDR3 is TGCAGTGCTCTCGGGGGACTAGCGGGGGCCGCGAACACCGGGGAGCTGTTTTTT. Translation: CSALGGLAGAANTGELFF.

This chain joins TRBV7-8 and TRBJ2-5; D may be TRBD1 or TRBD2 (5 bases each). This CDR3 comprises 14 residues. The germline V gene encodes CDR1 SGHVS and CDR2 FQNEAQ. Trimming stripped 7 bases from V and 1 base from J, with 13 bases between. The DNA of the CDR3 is TGTGCCAGCACTCTCGGGGCACTCCAAGAGACCCAGTACTTC. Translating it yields CASTLGALQETQYF.

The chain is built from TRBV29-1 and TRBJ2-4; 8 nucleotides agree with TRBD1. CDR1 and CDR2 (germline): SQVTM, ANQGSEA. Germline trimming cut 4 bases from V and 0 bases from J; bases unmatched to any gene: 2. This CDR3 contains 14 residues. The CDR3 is CSVGGQEAKNIQYF. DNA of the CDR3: TGCAGCGTTGGGGGACAGGAAGCCAAAAACATTCAGTACTTC.

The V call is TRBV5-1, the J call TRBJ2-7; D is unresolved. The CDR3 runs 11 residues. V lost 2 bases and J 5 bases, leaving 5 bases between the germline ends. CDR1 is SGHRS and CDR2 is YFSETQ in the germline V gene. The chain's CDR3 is CASSLSNEQYF. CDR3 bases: TGCGCCAGCAGCTTATCCAACGAGCAGTACTTC.

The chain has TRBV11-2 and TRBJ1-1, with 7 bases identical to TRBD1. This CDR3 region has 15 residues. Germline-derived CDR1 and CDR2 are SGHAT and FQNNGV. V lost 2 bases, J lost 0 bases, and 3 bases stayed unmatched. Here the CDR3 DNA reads TGTGCCAGCAGCTTAACAGGGGTTTTGAACACTGAAGCTTTCTTT. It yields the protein CASSLTGVLNTEAFF.

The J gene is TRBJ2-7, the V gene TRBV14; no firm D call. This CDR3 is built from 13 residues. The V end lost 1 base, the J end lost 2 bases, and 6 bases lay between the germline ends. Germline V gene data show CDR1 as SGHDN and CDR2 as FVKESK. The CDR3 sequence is CASSQGRTYEQYF. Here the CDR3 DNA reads TGTGCCAGCAGCCAAGGTAGGACCTACGAGCAGTACTTC.

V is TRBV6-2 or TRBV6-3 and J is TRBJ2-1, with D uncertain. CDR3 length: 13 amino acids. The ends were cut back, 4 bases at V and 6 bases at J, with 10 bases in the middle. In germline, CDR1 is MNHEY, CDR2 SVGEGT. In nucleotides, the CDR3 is TGTGCCAGCAGTTCTCCTTTAACCAATGAGCAGTTCTTC. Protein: CASSSPLTNEQFF.

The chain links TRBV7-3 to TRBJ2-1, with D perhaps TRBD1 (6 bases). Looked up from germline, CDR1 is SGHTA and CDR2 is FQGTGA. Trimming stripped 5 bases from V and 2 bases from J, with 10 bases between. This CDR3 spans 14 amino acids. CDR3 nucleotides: TGTGCCAGCAGCCTCCAGGGGACCTACAATGAGCAGTTCTTC. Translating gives CASSLQGTYNEQFF.

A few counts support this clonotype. The CDR3 region has the DNA TGTGCCAGCAGTTATAACAGGGGGATCAACAATGAGCAGTTCTTC. The encoded protein is CASSYNRGINNEQFF. The gene calls are TRBV6-2 or TRBV6-3 and TRBJ2-1, with TRBD1 identical over 8 bases. The length of the CDR3 is 15 residues. Germline CDR1 and CDR2: MNHEY and SVGEGT. V shed 3 bases and J 5 bases; nucleotides not matched to a gene: 6.

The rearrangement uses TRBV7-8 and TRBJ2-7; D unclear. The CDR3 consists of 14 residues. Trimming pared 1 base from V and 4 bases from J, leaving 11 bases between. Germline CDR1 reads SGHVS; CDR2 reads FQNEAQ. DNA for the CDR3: TGTGCCAGCAGCTTAGTTGCCTTAGGGTACGAGCAGTACTTC. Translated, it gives CASSLVALGYEQYF.